The 5 T cell receptor beta chains below all came from one sample that was sequenced in a study of T cell repertoires in cytomegalovirus infection. TCRdb recomputed calls from the reads with MiXCR, one row per CDR3 protein. The repertoire has roughly 990,000 distinct CDR3 sequences, around 30% of them found once; the top ten carry around an eighth. Their antigen targets remain unknown. Sequenced material: cultured CD8+ T cells from PBMCs, taken from culture after CMV antigen stimulation. All receptors come from a human donor in good health (CMV status not recorded). Some clones in this sample may be carry-over from other donors' samples.

The chain couples TRBV20-1 to TRBJ1-4, with a tentative D call TRBD1 (6 bases). CDR3 size: 14 residues. The ends were cut back, 1 base at V and 8 bases at J, with 14 bases in the middle. Germline V gene lookup returns CDR1 DFQATT and CDR2 SNEGSKA (reference sequence). In DNA, the CDR3 is TGCAGTGCTAGAGGGGGGCAGGGAGGAGAAAAACTGTTTTTT. Translating gives CSARGGQGGEKLFF.

The table lists this clonotype with a few counts. V and J are TRBV19 and TRBJ2-3; tentatively, D is TRBD1 (6 bases). Germline V gene sequence: CDR1 LNHDA, CDR2 SQIVND (reference sequence). Trimming removed 5 bases at V and 2 bases at J, with 14 bases between. The CDR3 is 15 amino acids. The CDR3 sequence: CASSFTDSPTDTQYF. Written as DNA, the CDR3 is TGTGCCAGTAGTTTTACGGACAGTCCCACAGATACGCAGTATTTT.

To note about this clonotype: The junction differs from germline at one of its ends, possibly a read error. This rearrangement joins TRBV7-2 to TRBJ1-1; TRBD1 is a possible D gene (5 bases). The CDR3 loop spans 13 amino acids. In germline, CDR1 is SGHTA, CDR2 FQGNSA. In nucleotides, the CDR3 is TGTGCCAGCAGCTTAGAGAGGGGCACTGAAGTTTTCTTT. Translating gives CASSLERGTEVFF.

V is TRBV10-3 and J is TRBJ1-2; perhaps TRBD1 as D (6 bases). Trimming pared 10 bases from V and 8 bases from J, leaving 17 bases between. Germline V gene lookup returns CDR1 ENHRY and CDR2 SYGVKD. The CDR3 sequence is 12 residues long. The CDR3 DNA is TGTGCCACGCTAACAGGGTCAAACGGCTACACCTTC. Amino acid sequence: CATLTGSNGYTF.

The rearrangement uses TRBV12-5 and TRBJ2-3, with a tentative D call TRBD2 (6 bases). Germline CDR1 is LGHNT and CDR2 is FRNRAP. This CDR3 is built from 15 residues. The V gene lost 4 bases and the J gene lost 3 bases, with 14 bases spanning the gap. CDR3 residues: CASGWDLGWTDTQYF. Written as DNA, the CDR3 is TGTGCTAGTGGTTGGGACTTGGGATGGACAGATACGCAGTATTTT.